This T cell receptor (beta chain) is from a study of control samples from healthy donors and cancer patients. Measured with immunoSEQ multiplex PCR; TCRdb has only the in-frame clones, and not every one. This table has 120,000 to 150,000 clones, 80% to 95% appearing once. This CDR3 has 14 amino acids. V was pared by 3 bases and J by 4 bases, with 7 bases of the junction left unmatched. Germline CDR1 reads DFQATT; CDR2 reads SNEGSKA (reference sequence). Sequenced input: blood. The chain recombines TRBV20-1 with TRBJ1-1, with 8 bases that match TRBD1. This sequence was found in a young man in good health. The chain's CDR3 is CSASQTGVFTEAFF. CDR3 DNA sequence: TGCAGTGCTAGTCAGACAGGGGTTTTCACTGAAGCTTTCTTT.